The rows below give T cell receptor beta chains drawn from one sample of a study of blood T cell repertoires in COVID-19. Data came from immunoSEQ multiplex PCR; TCRdb stores just in-frame clones and leaves some out. The sample gives roughly 230,000 clones, 89% of which show up once; 4% to 5% is in the top ten. Input material: peripheral blood. These receptors were taken from a woman in her thirties or forties who had recovered from COVID-19. Both conserved end residues are part of each CDR3. D genes are given only for firm matches. Where a row states a size, it is once, few, many or the class of an expanded clone; other rows omit it.

>TRBV5-8|TRBD1|few|TRBJ1-1
CASSTRDRGFNEYTEAFF
TGTGCCAGCAGCACCCGGGACAGGGGGTTTAATGAGTACACTGAAGCTTTCTTT
>TRBV2|TRBD2|-|TRBJ2-3
CASRLGLAGVDTQYF
TGTGCCAGCAGGCTGGGACTAGCGGGAGTCGATACGCAGTATTTT
>TRBV3-1/TRBV3-2|-|-|TRBJ2-3
CASSQDIGTDTQYF
TGTGCCAGCAGCCAAGATATAGGCACAGATACGCAGTATTTT
>TRBV7-3|-|-|TRBJ2-3
CASGLIASGTQYF
TGTGCCAGCGGGTTAATTGCGTCAGGTACGCAGTATTTT
>TRBV6-6|TRBD1|-|TRBJ1-5
CASRDRAGNQPQHF
TGTGCCAGCCGAGACAGGGCGGGCAATCAGCCCCAGCATTTT
>TRBV19|-|-|TRBJ2-3
CASSRTAQRGTQYF
TGTGCCAGTAGTAGGACAGCCCAGCGTGGTACGCAGTATTTT
>TRBV19|-|-|TRBJ1-5
CASSIVLGGHQPQHF
TGTGCCAGTAGTATAGTTTTGGGTGGGCATCAGCCCCAGCATTTT
>TRBV19|TRBD2|few|TRBJ2-1
CASSRLAGTTYNEQFF
TGTGCCAGTAGTAGACTAGCGGGGACCACCTACAATGAGCAGTTCTTC
>TRBV30|-|-|TRBJ2-3
CAWSVGAADTQYF
TGTGCCTGGAGTGTAGGGGCGGCAGATACGCAGTATTTT
>TRBV2|TRBD1|-|TRBJ1-6
CATRDRDSPLHF
TGTGCCACCCGGGACAGGGATTCACCCCTCCACTTT
>TRBV6-5|-|-|TRBJ1-1
CASSYLTSLLGTEAFF
TGTGCCAGCAGTTACTTGACATCCCTCCTCGGTACTGAAGCTTTCTTT
>TRBV23-1|-|-|TRBJ1-2
CASSQTSNYGYTF
TGCGCCAGCAGCCAAACATCGAACTATGGCTACACCTTC
>TRBV11-2|TRBD1|-|TRBJ1-1
CASSLLTGGYTEAFF
TGTGCCAGCAGCCTACTGACAGGGGGATACACTGAAGCTTTCTTT
>TRBV27|TRBD1|-|TRBJ2-2
CASSLSPGQGAVGELFF
TGTGCCAGCAGTTTAAGCCCCGGACAGGGGGCCGTCGGGGAGCTGTTTTTT